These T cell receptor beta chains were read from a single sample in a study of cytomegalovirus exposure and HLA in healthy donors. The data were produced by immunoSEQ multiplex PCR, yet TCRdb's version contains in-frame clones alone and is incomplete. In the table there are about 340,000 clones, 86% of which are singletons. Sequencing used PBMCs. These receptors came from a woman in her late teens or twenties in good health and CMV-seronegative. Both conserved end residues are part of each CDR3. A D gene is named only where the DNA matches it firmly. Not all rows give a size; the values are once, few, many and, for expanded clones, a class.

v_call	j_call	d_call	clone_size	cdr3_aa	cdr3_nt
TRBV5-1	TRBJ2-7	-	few	CASSLAAGAYEQYF	TGCGCCAGCAGCTTAGCGGCAGGCGCCTACGAGCAGTACTTC
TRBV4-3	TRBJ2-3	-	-	CASSRSSAASTDTQYF	TGCGCCAGCAGCCGGTCCTCAGCGGCTAGCACAGATACGCAGTATTTT
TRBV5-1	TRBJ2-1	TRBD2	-	CASSQTSPNEQFF	TGCGCCAGCAGCCAGACTAGCCCCAATGAGCAGTTCTTC
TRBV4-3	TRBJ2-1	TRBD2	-	CASSQRLETGLAGGGEQFF	TGCGCCAGCAGCCAAAGACTCGAAACGGGACTAGCGGGAGGGGGTGAGCAGTTCTTC
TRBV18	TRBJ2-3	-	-	CASMGQGIGPDTQYF	TGTGCCAGCATGGGCCAGGGAATTGGCCCAGATACGCAGTATTTT
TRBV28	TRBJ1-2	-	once	CASDSTNYGYTF	TGTGCCAGCGACAGCACTAACTATGGCTACACCTTC
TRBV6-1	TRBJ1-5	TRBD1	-	CASSVTTGGSSNQPQHF	TGTGCCAGCAGTGTAACGACAGGGGGCTCGAGCAATCAGCCCCAGCATTTT
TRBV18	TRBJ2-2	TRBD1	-	CASSPRDRGLWELFF	TGTGCCAGCTCACCGCGGGACAGGGGGCTCTGGGAGCTGTTTTTT
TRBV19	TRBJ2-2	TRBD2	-	CASSTLLAGGRVTGELFF	TGTGCCAGTAGTACGCTCCTAGCGGGAGGCCGGGTTACCGGGGAGCTGTTTTTT
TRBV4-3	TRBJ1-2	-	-	CASSQGARYGYTF	TGCGCCAGCAGCCAAGGGGCACGCTATGGCTACACCTTC
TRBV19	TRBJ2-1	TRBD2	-	CASTGLAGPTYNEQFF	TGTGCCAGTACCGGCCTAGCGGGACCCACCTACAATGAGCAGTTCTTC
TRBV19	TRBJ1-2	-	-	CASSPSSDRKPYGYTF	TGTGCCAGTAGTCCTTCTTCGGACAGAAAACCCTATGGCTACACCTTC
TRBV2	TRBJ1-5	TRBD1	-	CASRGGAGGQPQHF	TGTGCCAGCAGAGGGGGCGCGGGGGGTCAGCCCCAGCATTTT
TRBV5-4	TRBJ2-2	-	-	CASSFGGSGELFF	TGTGCCAGCAGCTTTGGCGGTTCCGGGGAGCTGTTTTTT
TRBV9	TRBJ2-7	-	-	CASSVEALGHEQYF	TGTGCCAGCAGCGTAGAAGCCCTCGGTCACGAGCAGTACTTC
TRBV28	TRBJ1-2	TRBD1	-	CASSLRQGFGYTF	TGTGCCAGCTCCCTACGACAGGGGTTTGGCTACACCTTC
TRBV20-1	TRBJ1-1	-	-	CSARDQGGAFF	TGCAGTGCTAGAGATCAAGGGGGAGCTTTCTTT
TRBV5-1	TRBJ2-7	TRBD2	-	CASSLEGREGGEQYF	TGCGCCAGCAGCTTGGAGGGTAGGGAGGGAGGCGAGCAGTACTTC
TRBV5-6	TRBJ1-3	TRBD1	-	CASSFTGQGYGNTIYF	TGTGCCAGCAGCTTTACGGGACAGGGATATGGAAACACCATATATTTT
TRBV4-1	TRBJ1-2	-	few	CASSQTGLDRNYGYTF	TGCGCCAGCAGCCAGACGGGGCTAGACAGGAACTATGGCTACACCTTC
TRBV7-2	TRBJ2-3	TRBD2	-	CASSLEGGLVGDTQYF	TGTGCCAGCAGCTTAGAAGGTGGACTAGTCGGAGATACGCAGTATTTT
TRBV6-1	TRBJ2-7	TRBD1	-	CASTEGTGISYEQYF	TGTGCCAGCACCGAAGGGACAGGGATCTCCTACGAGCAGTACTTC
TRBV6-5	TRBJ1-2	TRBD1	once	CASSWNDRVAGYTF	TGTGCCAGCAGTTGGAACGACAGGGTTGCTGGCTACACCTTC
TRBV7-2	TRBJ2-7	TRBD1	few	CASSQQGYEQYF	TGTGCCAGCAGCCAACAGGGGTACGAGCAGTACTTC
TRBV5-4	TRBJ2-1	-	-	CASSLPLNPHEQFF	TGTGCCAGCAGCTTGCCACTCAATCCCCATGAGCAGTTCTTC
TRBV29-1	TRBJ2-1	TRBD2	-	CSVGTSRSSYNEQFF	TGCAGCGTAGGGACTAGCCGCAGCTCCTACAATGAGCAGTTCTTC
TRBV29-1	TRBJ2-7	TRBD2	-	CSVDGGRADEQYF	TGCAGCGTTGACGGTGGGAGGGCTGACGAGCAGTACTTC
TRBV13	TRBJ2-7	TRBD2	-	CASSRLGRLAGSYEQYF	TGTGCCAGCAGCCGCCTTGGCCGACTAGCGGGGTCCTACGAGCAGTACTTC
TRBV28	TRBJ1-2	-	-	CASRSAGYGYTF	TGTGCCAGCAGGTCGGCGGGTTATGGCTACACCTTC
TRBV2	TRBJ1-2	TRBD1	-	CASRGTGFFYGYTF	TGTGCCAGCAGGGGGACAGGATTTTTCTATGGCTACACCTTC
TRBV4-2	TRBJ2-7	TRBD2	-	CASSQDPGGRIPYEQYF	TGTGCCAGCAGCCAAGACCCGGGCGGGAGAATCCCGTACGAGCAGTACTTC
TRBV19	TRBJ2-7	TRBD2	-	CASSIVSGSSYEQYF	TGTGCCAGTAGTATAGTGAGCGGGAGCTCCTACGAGCAGTACTTC
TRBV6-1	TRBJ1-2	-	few	CASSEGWGDGGYTF	TGTGCCAGCAGTGAAGGGTGGGGAGACGGGGGCTACACCTTC
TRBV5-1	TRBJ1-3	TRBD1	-	CASSNFRTGATRGNTIYF	TGCGCCAGCAGCAACTTTAGGACAGGGGCTACGAGGGGAAACACCATATATTTT
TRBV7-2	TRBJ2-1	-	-	CASSLVGAEQFF	TGTGCCAGCAGCTTAGTAGGGGCAGAGCAGTTCTTC
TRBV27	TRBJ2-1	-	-	CASSLIAKPFYEQFF	TGTGCCAGCAGTCTGATCGCCAAGCCCTTCTATGAGCAGTTCTTC
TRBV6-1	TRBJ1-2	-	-	CASSGRETEDYYGYTF	TGTGCCAGCAGTGGGAGGGAGACAGAAGATTACTATGGCTACACCTTC
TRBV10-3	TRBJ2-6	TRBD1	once	CAISEFGTGGASGANVLTF	TGTGCCATCAGTGAATTTGGGACAGGGGGCGCCTCTGGGGCCAACGTCCTGACTTTC
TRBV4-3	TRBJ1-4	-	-	CASSQVSESTNEKLFF	TGCGCCAGCAGCCAAGTATCTGAGTCAACTAATGAAAAACTGTTTTTT
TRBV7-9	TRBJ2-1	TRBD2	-	CASTPSGSYNEQFF	TGTGCCAGCACCCCTAGCGGCTCCTACAATGAGCAGTTCTTC
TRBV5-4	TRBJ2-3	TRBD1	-	CASSISTGAQDTQYF	TGTGCCAGCAGCATCTCGACAGGGGCCCAGGATACGCAGTATTTT
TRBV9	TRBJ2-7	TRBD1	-	CASSAQMGDRSDYEQYF	TGTGCCAGCAGCGCCCAAATGGGGGACAGGTCGGATTACGAGCAGTACTTC